One sample yielded the 17 T cell receptor beta chains listed below, sequenced in a study of cytomegalovirus exposure and HLA in healthy donors. Use of 60 Vbeta and 13 Jbeta primers characterized the PCR. Repertoires were generated with immunoSEQ multiplex PCR, while TCRdb's copy carries only in-frame clones and drops some. The repertoire holds over 150,000 clones, with roughly 87% as singletons. Sequenced sample: PBMCs. These receptors were obtained from a girl aged 10 to 17 in good health and CMV-seropositive.

The rearrangement uses TRBV5-4 and TRBJ1-1; D not certain. The CDR3 spans 15 residues. Trimming cost V 1 base and J 0 bases, with 10 bases left between them. The germline V gene encodes CDR1 SGHNT and CDR2 YYREEE (reference sequence). In DNA, the CDR3 is TGTGCCAGCAGCTTGCCATCCACTTTGAACACTGAAGCTTTCTTT. It is translated as CASSLPSTLNTEAFF.

This chain links TRBV7-3 with TRBJ2-1; TRBD1 agrees at 7 bases. The ends lost 1 base at V and 7 bases at J; junction bases unmatched: 7. The germline V gene encodes CDR1 SGHTA and CDR2 FQGTGA. The CDR3 length is 15 residues. CDR3 loop: CASSLIGTGENEQFF. DNA for the CDR3: TGTGCCAGCAGCTTAATAGGTACAGGGGAGAATGAGCAGTTCTTC.

Worth noting for this clone: This same CDR3 is encoded by further DNA sequences in the sample. The J gene is TRBJ2-5, the V gene TRBV6-5; tentative D call: TRBD1 (6 bases). V lost 5 bases, J lost 5 bases, and 12 bases lay in between. The CDR3 loop spans 13 amino acids. Germline CDR1 reads MNHEY; CDR2 reads SVGAGI. CDR3: CASSRTARETQYF. The CDR3 DNA sequence: TGTGCCAGCAGTCGGACAGCCCGGGAGACCCAGTACTTC.

In DNA form, the CDR3 reads TGTGCTCCGGGGGACAGGGGAGGCAATCAGCCCCAGCATTTT. Its protein product is CAPGDRGGNQPQHF. The chain combines TRBV30 with TRBJ1-5, with 10 bases matching TRBD1. Germline CDR1 and CDR2: GTSNPN and SVGIG (reference sequence). The CDR3 runs to 14 residues.

The V and J genes are TRBV27 and TRBJ2-5; possibly TRBD2 for D (7 bases). Germline loops: CDR1 MNHEY, CDR2 SMNVEV (reference sequence). V was shortened by 0 bases and J by 7 bases, with 21 bases between the two germline ends. This CDR3 has 17 residues. CDR3 loop: CASSLSDSWGGKGTQYF. CDR3 bases: TGTGCCAGCAGTTTATCCGATTCTTGGGGGGGCAAAGGGACCCAGTACTTC.

CDR3 amino acids: CASSVAPAGGYNEQFF. In nucleotides, the CDR3 is TGTGCCAGCAGCGTAGCCCCAGCGGGGGGTTACAATGAGCAGTTCTTC. The genes are TRBV9 and TRBJ2-1, with TRBD2 matching over 9 bases. With 0 bases clipped from V and 4 bases from J, the junction kept 5 bases outside the gene matches. CDR1 and CDR2 (germline): SGDLS, YYNGEE. The CDR3 loop spans 16 amino acids.

The chain links TRBV7-6 to TRBJ2-7, with TRBD2 matching over 10 bases. J was trimmed by 6 bases and V by 6 bases; bases with no gene match: 8. Germline V gene sequence: CDR1 SGHVS, CDR2 FNYEAQ. This CDR3 is 14 amino acids long. CDR3 region: CASSGSGGASEQYF. The CDR3 nucleotides read TGTGCCAGCAGTGGGAGCGGGGGGGCCTCCGAGCAGTACTTC.

The rearrangement joins TRBV5-1 to TRBJ2-3; 11 bases agree with TRBD2. The CDR3 covers 18 residues. With V trimmed by 9 bases and J by 0 bases, 15 bases remained unmatched. Germline CDR1 reads SGHRS; CDR2 reads YFSETQ. The CDR3 nucleotides read TGCGCCAACAGAACGGGCCTAGCGGGAGGTCATAGCACAGATACGCAGTATTTT. Translated: CANRTGLAGGHSTDTQYF.

The rearrangement uses TRBV7-9 and TRBJ1-4; D remains ambiguous. In germline, CDR1 is SEHNR, CDR2 FQNEAQ (reference sequence). This CDR3 has 16 residues. The V gene lost 4 bases and the J gene lost 8 bases, with 20 bases spanning the gap. CDR3 region: CASSSIHAKYREKLFF. The DNA of the CDR3 is TGTGCCAGCAGCTCCATTCATGCGAAATATCGAGAAAAACTGTTTTTT.

The rearrangement links TRBV5-1 to TRBJ2-1, with D possibly TRBD2 on 5 matching bases. Germline loops: CDR1 SGHRS, CDR2 YFSETQ. The CDR3 runs 15 residues. Trimming stripped 1 base from V and 8 bases from J, with 16 bases between. CDR3 protein: CASSLMAAPGDEQFF. The CDR3 nucleotides are TGCGCCAGCAGCTTGATGGCAGCCCCCGGGGATGAGCAGTTCTTC. The full variable domain, with the rest looked up from reference TRBV5-1 and TRBJ2-1, is KAGVTQTPRYLIKTRGQQVTLSCSPISGHRSVSWYQQTPGQGLQFLFEYFSETQRNKGNFPGRFSGRQFSNSRSEMNVSTLELGDSALYLCASSLMAAPGDEQFFGPGTRLTVL.

V and J are TRBV27 and TRBJ2-2, with 9 nucleotides matching TRBD1. Germline V gives CDR1 MNHEY, CDR2 SMNVEV (reference sequence). The CDR3 spans 18 residues. V gave up 5 bases and J gave up 6 bases; unmatched junction bases: 16. This CDR3 reads CASSLHRDRAVVSGELFF. The CDR3, as DNA: TGTGCCAGCAGTCTCCACCGGGACAGGGCGGTTGTGTCCGGGGAGCTGTTTTTT.

V is TRBV20-1 and J is TRBJ2-6; no firm D call. The CDR3 loop spans 11 amino acids. Trimming took 4 bases from V and 8 from J, leaving 6 bases between them. Germline loops: CDR1 DFQATT, CDR2 SNEGSKA (reference sequence). The CDR3 loop reads CSATGPNVLTF. CDR3 nucleotides: TGCAGTGCTACCGGTCCCAACGTCCTGACTTTC.

This sequence joins TRBV28 and TRBJ2-1; D might be TRBD2 (6 bases). Trimming took 4 bases from V and 2 from J, leaving 12 bases between them. Germline V gene sequence: CDR1 MDHEN, CDR2 SYDVKM. This CDR3 has 15 residues. This CDR3 reads CASSYSGRAYNEQFF. The CDR3 DNA sequence: TGTGCCAGCAGTTATAGCGGTAGAGCCTACAATGAGCAGTTCTTC.

The chain combines TRBV5-4 with TRBJ1-2, with D possibly TRBD1 on 6 matching bases. Germline V gene lookup returns CDR1 SGHNT and CDR2 YYREEE (reference sequence). This CDR3 is built from 14 residues. The V end lost 5 bases, the J end lost 7 bases, and 18 bases lay between the germline ends. The CDR3 loop is CASSSTGFLGGYTF. The CDR3 DNA reads as TGTGCCAGCAGTTCTACAGGGTTTTTGGGTGGCTACACCTTC.

The genes are TRBV5-4 and TRBJ1-1; D is uncertain. The CDR3 covers 12 residues. V was cut by 0 bases and J by 5 bases, with 5 bases left in between. Germline V gives CDR1 SGHNT, CDR2 YYREEE (reference sequence). The CDR3 DNA reads TGTGCCAGCAGCTTGGGGCAGACTGAAGCTTTCTTT. Protein: CASSLGQTEAFF.

The rearrangement uses TRBV5-5 and TRBJ2-2, with D tentatively TRBD2 (5 bases). Per germline, CDR1 SGHKS and CDR2 YYEKEE (reference sequence). This CDR3 is 16 amino acids long. V shed 2 bases and J shed 4 bases, with 15 bases lying between them. DNA of the CDR3: TGTGCCAGCAGCTTTAGGACTTTCATCAGCACCGGGGAGCTGTTTTTT. Translating gives CASSFRTFISTGELFF.

The chain recombines TRBV27 with TRBJ2-1, with 7 bases fitting TRBD2. This CDR3 comprises 13 residues. Trimming took 8 bases from V and 5 from J; bases not matched to a gene: 6. The germline gives CDR1 MNHEY, CDR2 SMNVEV (reference sequence). CDR3 sequence: CASRGAGDNEQFF. The DNA for the CDR3 is TGTGCCAGCCGCGGGGCGGGAGACAATGAGCAGTTCTTC.